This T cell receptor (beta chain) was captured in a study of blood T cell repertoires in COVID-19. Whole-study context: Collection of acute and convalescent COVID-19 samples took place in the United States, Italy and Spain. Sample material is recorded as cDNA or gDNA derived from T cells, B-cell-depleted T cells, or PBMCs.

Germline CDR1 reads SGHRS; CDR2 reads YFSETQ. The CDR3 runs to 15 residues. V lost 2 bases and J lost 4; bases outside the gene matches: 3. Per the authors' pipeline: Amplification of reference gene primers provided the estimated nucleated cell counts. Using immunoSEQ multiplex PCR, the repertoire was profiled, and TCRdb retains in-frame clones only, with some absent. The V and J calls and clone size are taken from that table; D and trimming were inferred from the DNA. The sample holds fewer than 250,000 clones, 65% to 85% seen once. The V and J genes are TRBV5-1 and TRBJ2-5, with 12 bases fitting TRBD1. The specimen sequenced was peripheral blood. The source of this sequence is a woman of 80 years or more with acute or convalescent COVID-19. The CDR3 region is CASSLGTGGIETQYF. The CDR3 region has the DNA TGCGCCAGCAGCTTAGGGACAGGGGGCATAGAGACCCAGTACTTC.